These T cell receptor beta chains were read from a single sample in a study of PD-1 blockade in mismatch repair-deficient tumors. Produced via immunoSEQ multiplex PCR; TCRdb's table is partial and in-frame only. The table includes about 79,000 clones, about four fifths detected once. The material was peripheral blood, obtained 44 weeks after starting pembrolizumab. These receptor sequences come from an adult with mismatch repair-deficient cancer. CDR3s include the opening cysteine and the closing phenylalanine or tryptophan. D genes are given only for firm matches. Clone sizes are given selectively: once, few, many, or a class where the clone is expanded.

TRBJ1-5	TRBV4-3	.	.	TGCGCCAGCAGCCAAGACGGTGGCAGCAGCAATCAGCCCCAGCATTTT	CASSQDGGSSNQPQHF
TRBJ2-2	TRBV6-1	TRBD2	few	TGTGCCAGCAGTGAACAATTAGCGGGAGATACCGGGGAGCTGTTTTTT	CASSEQLAGDTGELFF
TRBJ2-5	TRBV5-8	TRBD2	.	TGTGCCAGCAGCCCGGGACTAGGTAGCGCTACACCGCGGGAGACCCAGTACTTC	CASSPGLGSATPRETQYF
TRBJ2-5	TRBV7-9	TRBD2	.	TGTGCCAGCAGCTTACGACTAGCGGGAGGTGAAGAGACCCAGTACTTC	CASSLRLAGGEETQYF
TRBJ1-2	TRBV6-7	TRBD1	.	TGTGCCAGCAGTTACGATAAGGACAGGGGGCCCTATGGCTACACCTTC	CASSYDKDRGPYGYTF
TRBJ1-1	TRBV4-2	.	.	TGTGCCAGCAGCCAAGTTTTGGCACCCACTGAAGCTTTCTTT	CASSQVLAPTEAFF
TRBJ2-1	TRBV10-1	.	.	TGCGCCAGCAGCCGGGACACTAGTTACAATGAGCAGTTCTTC	CASSRDTSYNEQFF
TRBJ2-7	TRBV4-2	.	few	TGTGCCAGCAGCCTTGACGGGTGGGAGCAGTACTTC	CASSLDGWEQYF
TRBJ1-1	TRBV7-2	TRBD1	few	TGTGCCAGCAGCACGACAGGGGGAACTGAAGCTTTCTTT	CASSTTGGTEAFF
TRBJ2-5	TRBV5-8	.	.	TGTGCCAGCAGCCTGGGGATGTCTAGCGTCCAAGAGACCCAGTACTTC	CASSLGMSSVQETQYF
TRBJ2-1	TRBV5-4	.	once	TGTGCCAGCAGCCTCCGGGTCGAGCAGTTCTTC	CASSLRVEQFF
TRBJ1-1	TRBV30	.	.	TGTGCCTGGAGTGTACAACCGGGGACTGAAGCTTTCTTT	CAWSVQPGTEAFF
TRBJ2-3	TRBV7-2	.	.	TGTGCCAGCAGCCGGAGATCCCCCCCAGATACGCAGTATTTT	CASSRRSPPDTQYF
TRBJ2-3	TRBV6-5	TRBD1	.	TGTGCCAGCAGTTCACAGGGGATAATCACAGATACGCAGTATTTT	CASSSQGIITDTQYF
TRBJ2-3	TRBV7-2	.	.	TGTGCCAGCAGCTTATGGAAAGCTAGCACAGATACGCAGTATTTT	CASSLWKASTDTQYF
TRBJ2-1	TRBV5-1	TRBD1	.	TGCGCCAGCAGCACCGAGGGGGCGGGCTACAATGAGCAGTTCTTC	CASSTEGAGYNEQFF
TRBJ2-7	TRBV4-3	.	.	TGCGCCAGCAGCCAAGGGGTGGGTTACGAGCAGTACTTC	CASSQGVGYEQYF
TRBJ2-2	TRBV11-3	.	.	TGTGCCAGCAGGACAAGCGACTTGAACACCGGGGAGCTGTTTTTT	CASRTSDLNTGELFF
TRBJ2-7	TRBV4-1	.	once	TGCGCCAGCAGCCAAGAAGCCGTGAGCTCCTACGAGCAGTACTTC	CASSQEAVSSYEQYF
TRBJ2-7	TRBV18	.	.	TGTGCCAGCTCACACACGGACAGCCGCTACGAGCAGTACTTC	CASSHTDSRYEQYF
TRBJ2-3	TRBV10-3	TRBD1	.	TGTGCCATCAGTGCTGGACAGGGCGTTTTCGGTAGCACAGATACGCAGTATTTT	CAISAGQGVFGSTDTQYF
TRBJ2-1	TRBV5-1	TRBD2	.	TGCGCCAGCAGCTTACCGGGACTAGCGATATACAATGAGCAGTTCTTC	CASSLPGLAIYNEQFF
TRBJ1-2	TRBV7-2	TRBD1	.	TGTGCCAGCAGCTTCAGGGGGCACGGCTACACCTTC	CASSFRGHGYTF
TRBJ2-7	TRBV7-9	TRBD1	.	TGTGCCAGCAGCTTAATAAGGTTCGGACAGGTTAACTCCTACGAGCAGTACTTC	CASSLIRFGQVNSYEQYF
TRBJ2-1	TRBV14	TRBD2	.	TGTGCCAGCAGCCGGACTAGCGCGTACAATGAGCAGTTCTTC	CASSRTSAYNEQFF
TRBJ1-3	TRBV7-2	.	.	TGTGCCAGCAGCTTGGGCGGAGACTCTGGAAACACCATATATTTT	CASSLGGDSGNTIYF
TRBJ2-3	TRBV5-4	TRBD1	.	TGTGCCAGCAGCCCGGGACAGGGGGCTAGACGAGGAGATACGCAGTATTTT	CASSPGQGARRGDTQYF
TRBJ2-6	TRBV9	TRBD2	.	TGTGCCAGCAGCGGATTAGCGGGAGTAAGCTCTGGGGCCAACGTCCTGACTTTC	CASSGLAGVSSGANVLTF
TRBJ2-7	TRBV12-2	.	.	TGTGCAAGTCGCTTAGACGACGCCCACGAGCAGTACTTC	CASRLDDAHEQYF
TRBJ2-2	TRBV11-2	.	once	TGTGCCAGCAGCCGGGGACGGAGCACCGGGGAGCTGTTTTTT	CASSRGRSTGELFF
TRBJ2-7	TRBV27	.	few	TGTGCCAGCAGGACAGGTTCCTACGAGCAGTACTTC	CASRTGSYEQYF
TRBJ2-7	TRBV6-5	.	.	TGTGCCAGCAGTGATCTCGGGACCTCCTACGAGCAGTACTTC	CASSDLGTSYEQYF
TRBJ2-1	TRBV4-1	.	.	TGCGCCAGCAGCCAAGATCGTCCAGGGGCGGATGAGCAGTTCTTC	CASSQDRPGADEQFF
TRBJ2-7	TRBV5-8	.	.	TGTGCCAGCAGCTTTGCGTCCGGCTACGAGCAGTACTTC	CASSFASGYEQYF
TRBJ1-5	TRBV5-6	.	.	TGTGCCAGCAGCTTGGGAGGGGGGTATCAGCCCCAGCATTTT	CASSLGGGYQPQHF
TRBJ1-1	TRBV28	.	.	TGTGCCAGCAGTCCTGGACGGTTGAACACTGAAGCTTTCTTT	CASSPGRLNTEAFF
TRBJ2-7	TRBV27	.	few	TGTGCCAGCAGTCTCGGGGGGGACAGGGCCCAGTACTTC	CASSLGGDRAQYF
TRBJ2-3	TRBV30	.	once	TGTGCCTGGAGTGACTACAGCAATACGCAGTATTTT	CAWSDYSNTQYF
TRBJ2-2	TRBV5-1	.	once	TGCGCCAGCAGCTTGGCTTGGGGGAACACCGGGGAGCTGTTTTTT	CASSLAWGNTGELFF
TRBJ1-1	TRBV4-1	.	.	TGCGCCAGCAGCTCCCGACGGGAGGCTCAACCTGAAGCTTTCTTT	CASSSRREAQPEAFF
TRBJ1-1	TRBV29-1	TRBD1	.	TGCAGCGCCGGACAGGGTGGGAACACTGAAGCTTTCTTT	CSAGQGGNTEAFF
TRBJ2-7	TRBV9	TRBD2	.	TGTGCCAGCAGCCTCGGGACTAGCGGGCGGGACGAGCAGTACTTC	CASSLGTSGRDEQYF
TRBJ1-1	TRBV27	.	.	TGTGCCAGCAGTTTAACAGGGTTGCGCACTGAAGCTTTCTTT	CASSLTGLRTEAFF
TRBJ2-7	TRBV7-8	.	few	TGTGCCAGCAGCACCTGGAGAGGGTTCGACGAGCAGTACTTC	CASSTWRGFDEQYF
TRBJ2-2	TRBV27	TRBD1	.	TGTGCCAGCAGTTGGGGACAGATCACCGGGGAGCTGTTTTTT	CASSWGQITGELFF
TRBJ1-1	TRBV4-1	.	.	TGCGCCAGCAGCCACAAAGGACGGGGGAACACTGAAGCTTTCTTT	CASSHKGRGNTEAFF
TRBJ2-2	TRBV19	.	.	TGTGCCAGTAGGCTACAGGGGACTCCGGAGGAGCTGTTTTTT	CASRLQGTPEELFF
TRBJ1-1	TRBV4-2	TRBD1	.	TGTGCCAGCAGCCCAAGGACAGGTCCGACTGAAGCTTTCTTT	CASSPRTGPTEAFF
TRBJ1-1	TRBV7-6	.	.	TGTGCCAGCAGCTTGCCCACGGGGGCGAACACTGAAGCTTTCTTT	CASSLPTGANTEAFF
TRBJ2-1	TRBV5-4	TRBD1	.	TGTGCCAGCAGCCACTCCCGAGGGGACAGGACTTACAATGAGCAGTTCTTC	CASSHSRGDRTYNEQFF
TRBJ2-2	TRBV5-6	.	.	TGTGCCAGCAGCTCCGACGGGGGGCGTCACACCGGGGAGCTGTTTTTT	CASSSDGGRHTGELFF
TRBJ1-1	TRBV6-5	.	.	TGTGCCAGCAGTTTAAACAGGGACTTGAACACTGAAGCTTTCTTT	CASSLNRDLNTEAFF
TRBJ2-1	TRBV27	TRBD2	.	TGTGCCAGCAGACTAGCGGGAGTTGATGAGCAGTTCTTC	CASRLAGVDEQFF
TRBJ2-2	TRBV5-3	.	.	TGTGCCAGAAGCTTGAGGCAGACAACGAACACCGGGGAGCTGTTTTTT	CARSLRQTTNTGELFF
TRBJ2-7	TRBV7-2	.	few	TGTGCCAGCAGCTCGACGTCCTACGAGCAGTACTTC	CASSSTSYEQYF
TRBJ1-1	TRBV6-5	.	.	TGTGCCAGCAGGCCCGGGGGCATAGTGACTGAAGCTTTCTTT	CASRPGGIVTEAFF
TRBJ2-5	TRBV14	TRBD2	.	TGTGCCAGCAGCAGGACTAGCGGGAGGGCAGCGACCCAGTACTTC	CASSRTSGRAATQYF